The TCR beta chain under discussion was sequenced for a study of blood T cells in healthy people across ages. Through a sample-barcoded 5' primer and a J-beta primer mix, a second PCR was run for 7 to 11 cycles. Every cDNA molecule carried a tag from a template-switch adaptor bearing 12 random nucleotides. The study obtained at least 3 million CDR3-containing paired-end reads from every sample. TCRdb analysed the 5' RACE reads with MiXCR anew, one entry per CDR3 protein. The data contain approximately 600,000 distinct CDR3 sequences, around 54% of them singletons. A word on this clonotype: The target antigen is unknown.

Germline loops: CDR1 MDHEN, CDR2 SYDVKM. Trimming shortened V by 3 bases and J by 2 bases, and 9 bases separated the two germline ends. This CDR3 contains 14 residues. Notes on the study in general: Calculation of diversity from one million T cells yielded estimates considered to be underestimates.

Drawn from each donor were roughly 9.4 milliliters of peripheral blood. The chain uses TRBV28 and TRBJ2-3; a weak D match, TRBD1 (6 bases). The TCR comes from a man in his sixties in good health. The sequencing sample was made of blood. The CDR3 loop reads CASSFDRFTDTQYF. CDR3 nucleotide sequence: TGTGCCAGCAGTTTCGACAGGTTCACAGATACGCAGTATTTT. Variable domain in full (rest from reference TRBV28 and TRBJ2-3): DVKVTQSSRYLVKRTGEKVFLECVQDMDHENMFWYRQDPGLGLRLIYFSYDVKMKEKGDIPEGYSVSREKKERFSLILESASTNQTSMYLCASSFDRFTDTQYFGPGTRLTVL.